One sample yielded the 20 T cell receptor beta chains listed below, sequenced in a study of metastatic and nonmetastatic thyroid tumors. TCRdb re-called the PCR reads through MiXCR. The sample contains around 19,000 clones, around 29% of which appear only once. Treatment of any kind had been given to no patient before thyroid surgery. Material for sequencing was blood. The origin of the receptors is a female donor with papillary thyroid cancer or a benign thyroid nodule (not recorded which). Some clones in this sample may be carry-over from other donors' samples.

This clone was counted many times. The chain recombines TRBV2 with TRBJ1-1; TRBD1 might be the D (6 bases). V was clipped by 0 bases and J by 12 bases, with 17 bases between them. Per the germline V gene, CDR1 is SNHLY and CDR2 is FYNNEI. The CDR3 is 14 residues long. The CDR3 region has the DNA TGTGCCAGCAGTGAAGCATCCCCTCCCAGGGGCCCTTTCTTT. It specifies CASSEASPPRGPFF.

This clone was counted at least ten times. This CDR3 is CASSPALGEIGELFF. In DNA, the CDR3 is TGTGCCAGCTCACCAGCACTAGGGGAGATCGGGGAGCTGTTTTTT. The V gene is TRBV18, the J gene TRBJ2-2; either TRBD1 or TRBD2 may fit D (5 bases each). V lost 2 bases to trimming and J lost 7 bases, with 14 bases between them. Germline-derived CDR1 and CDR2 are KGHSH and LQKENI. The CDR3 is 15 amino acids.

The sample holds a few counts of this clone. The chain uses TRBV2 and TRBJ2-3; D is possibly TRBD2 (5 bases). This CDR3 contains 14 residues. V was clipped by 0 bases and J by 6 bases, with 10 bases between them. Germline-derived CDR1 and CDR2 are SNHLY and FYNNEI. CDR3 amino acids: CASSEAGRGDTQYF. The CDR3 nucleotides read TGTGCCAGCAGTGAAGCCGGCAGAGGGGATACGCAGTATTTT.

The chain employs TRBV11-1 and TRBJ2-2, with D unresolved. CDR3 size: 16 residues. The germline CDR1 and CDR2 sequences are SGHAT and FQDESV (reference sequence). V was shortened by 5 bases and J by 2 bases, with 15 bases between the two germline ends. In DNA, the CDR3 is TGTGCCAGCAGCCACGGTGAGTGTGCAAACACCGGGGAGCTGTTTTTT. Its translation: CASSHGECANTGELFF.

This clone was observed many times. This chain uses TRBV6-5 with TRBJ2-2; 7 bases line up with TRBD1. Unmatched junction bases numbered 4, after V lost 2 bases and J lost 4 bases. This CDR3 spans 15 amino acids. The germline V gene has CDR1 MNHEY and CDR2 SVGAGI. As DNA, the CDR3 is TGTGCCAGCAGTTACCTGACAGGGTCCACCGGGGAGCTGTTTTTT. Protein product: CASSYLTGSTGELFF.

This clone was observed at least ten times. This chain joins TRBV29-1 and TRBJ1-2; unclear D gene. This CDR3 spans 16 amino acids. In germline, CDR1 is SQVTM, CDR2 ANQGSEA. The ends were cut back, 0 bases at V and 5 bases at J, with 19 bases in the middle. The DNA for the CDR3 is TGCAGCGTTGAAGACCATCGAGTGGCCGCGGGGTATGGCTACACCTTC. Translating it yields CSVEDHRVAAGYGYTF. The complete variable domain, with remaining parts taken from reference TRBV29-1 and TRBJ1-2, reads SAVISQKPSRDICQRGTSLTIQCQVDSQVTMMFWYRQQPGQSLTLIATANQGSEATYESGFVIDKFPISRPNLTFSTLTVSNMSPEDSSIYLCSVEDHRVAAGYGYTFGSGTRLTVV.

The table lists this clone with many counts. The chain carries TRBV10-2 and TRBJ2-7; TRBD2 aligns across 14 bases. The V gene's germline CDR1 is WSHSY and CDR2 SAAADI. The CDR3 runs 15 residues. The ends lost 6 bases at V and 0 bases at J; junction bases unmatched: 1. CDR3 coding DNA: TGCGCCAGCAGCGGACTAGCGGGAGGCTCCTACGAGCAGTACTTC. It translates to CASSGLAGGSYEQYF.

This clone appeared a few times. The chain combines TRBV6-2 or TRBV6-3 with TRBJ1-5; the match to TRBD1 covers 7 bases. V shed 4 bases, J shed 4 bases, and the junction held 4 bases outside the gene matches. CDR1 is MNHEY and CDR2 is SVGEGT in the germline V gene. CDR3 size: 14 residues. The CDR3 loop reads CASSFPGQNQPQHF. DNA of the CDR3: TGTGCCAGCAGTTTCCCGGGACAGAATCAGCCCCAGCATTTT.

The table lists this clone with many counts. At the DNA level, this CDR3 is encoded by other sequences in the same sample as well. The chain joins TRBV5-6 to TRBJ2-7, with D possibly being TRBD2 (6 bases). Germline V gene data show CDR1 as SGHDT and CDR2 as YYEEEE. V shed 4 bases and J shed 1 base, with 15 bases lying between them. The CDR3 has 15 amino acids. CDR3 residues: CASSPRIGGSYEQYF. CDR3 coding DNA: TGTGCCAGCAGCCCCCGAATCGGGGGATCCTACGAGCAGTACTTC.

In this sample, this clone is medium-sized (0.01 to 0.1%). This sequence joins TRBV4-1 and TRBJ2-7, with 10 nucleotides matching TRBD2. Trimming cost V 2 bases and J 7 bases; bases outside gene matches: 8. Germline values: CDR1 MGHRA, CDR2 YSYEKL. The length of the CDR3 is 15 residues. The DNA of the CDR3 is TGCGCCAGCAGCCAACCTAGCGGGAGAAATTCGGAGCAGTACTTC. Amino acid sequence: CASSQPSGRNSEQYF.

The gene calls are TRBV6-2 or TRBV6-3 and TRBJ2-7; 7 bases are shared with TRBD2. V shed 7 bases and J 7 bases; nucleotides not matched to a gene: 7. Germline values: CDR1 MNHEY, CDR2 SVGEGT. The CDR3 contains 12 residues. CDR3 in DNA: TGTGCCAGCAAACAGGTCGGGAGGGAGCAGTACTTC. Translation: CASKQVGREQYF.

In this sample, this clone is medium-sized. The chain couples TRBV28 to TRBJ2-1; tentatively, D is TRBD2 (6 bases). The CDR3 consists of 16 residues. Germline assignment: CDR1 MDHEN and CDR2 SYDVKM. The ends were cut back, 2 bases at V and 4 bases at J, with 15 bases in the middle. In nucleotides, the CDR3 is TGTGCCAGCAGTTTAGGGGAGGTGGGGGGTTACAATGAGCAGTTCTTC. As protein: CASSLGEVGGYNEQFF.

By frequency in the sample, this clone is medium-sized (0.01 to 0.1%). The chain carries TRBV6-5 and TRBJ2-1; 12 nucleotides agree with TRBD2. V gave up 2 bases and J gave up 6 bases; unmatched junction bases: 5. This CDR3 spans 16 amino acids. CDR1 is MNHEY and CDR2 is SVGAGI in the germline V gene. CDR3 protein: CASSYISSGRGNEQFF. CDR3 DNA: TGTGCCAGCAGTTACATCTCTAGCGGGAGGGGCAATGAGCAGTTCTTC.

The table lists this clone with a few counts. The chain uses TRBV12-3 or TRBV12-4 and TRBJ1-1; D is unclear. V lost 6 bases and J lost 1, with 3 bases in between. This CDR3 is 11 amino acids long. CDR3 in amino acids: CASSPNTEAFF. The CDR3 nucleotides read TGTGCCAGCAGCCCGAACACTGAAGCTTTCTTT.

This clone was counted ten times or more. The CDR3 protein is CATSDAGLAGGTYNEQFF. The DNA of the CDR3 is TGTGCCACCAGTGACGCGGGACTAGCGGGAGGAACGTACAATGAGCAGTTCTTC. This chain uses TRBV24-1 with TRBJ2-1; TRBD2 matches 15 bases. CDR3 length: 18 amino acids. With V trimmed by 4 bases and J by 4 bases, 7 bases remained unmatched. CDR1 and CDR2 (germline): KGHDR, SFDVKD.

The chain recombines TRBV5-5 with TRBJ2-7; no firm D call. Trimming removed 6 bases at V and 7 bases at J, with 17 bases between. This CDR3 is built from 13 residues. The germline CDR1 and CDR2 sequences are SGHKS and YYEKEE (reference sequence). Written as DNA, the CDR3 is TGTGCCAGCACCGCGTCGGTAGTTTTGGAGCAGTACTTC. As protein: CASTASVVLEQYF.

This clone was recorded at least ten times. The gene calls are TRBV28 and TRBJ2-1; 12 nucleotides align to TRBD2. Germline V gives CDR1 MDHEN, CDR2 SYDVKM. With 2 bases clipped from V and 9 bases from J, the junction kept 17 bases outside the gene matches. The CDR3 runs 19 residues. The CDR3 DNA reads as TGTGCCAGCAGTTTACTCAGGACTCGTCTAGCGGGAGGGGTCAGTGAGCAGTTCTTC. This sequence encodes CASSLLRTRLAGGVSEQFF.

In its sample, this clone ranks as medium-sized (0.01 to 0.1%). In nucleotides, the CDR3 is TGTGCCAGCACCGACGGCGAGGGGGATGAGCAGTACTTC. Translating it yields CASTDGEGDEQYF. The chain carries TRBV28 and TRBJ2-7, with D possibly being TRBD1 (6 bases). Trimming took off 7 bases at V and 7 bases at J, with 17 bases between the two ends. This CDR3 region has 13 residues. Germline CDR1 MDHEN, CDR2 SYDVKM.

This clone was observed at least ten times. The chain combines TRBV19 with TRBJ1-2; TRBD1 might be the D (6 bases). This CDR3 has 14 residues. Trimming removed 7 bases from V and 3 bases from J, with 15 bases in between. Germline assignment: CDR1 LNHDA and CDR2 SQIVND (reference sequence). The CDR3 loop reads CASTLVGGHYGYTF. The CDR3 DNA is TGTGCCAGTACCCTAGTCGGGGGGCACTATGGCTACACCTTC.

This clone was observed a few times. V gene TRBV2 combines with J gene TRBJ1-1, with D possibly matching TRBD1 (5 bases). V was clipped by 7 bases and J by 1 base, with 10 bases between them. This CDR3 has 13 amino acids. Germline values: CDR1 SNHLY, CDR2 FYNNEI. CDR3 in amino acids: CASKGLGNTEAFF. The DNA of the CDR3 is TGTGCCAGCAAGGGACTGGGGAACACTGAAGCTTTCTTT.